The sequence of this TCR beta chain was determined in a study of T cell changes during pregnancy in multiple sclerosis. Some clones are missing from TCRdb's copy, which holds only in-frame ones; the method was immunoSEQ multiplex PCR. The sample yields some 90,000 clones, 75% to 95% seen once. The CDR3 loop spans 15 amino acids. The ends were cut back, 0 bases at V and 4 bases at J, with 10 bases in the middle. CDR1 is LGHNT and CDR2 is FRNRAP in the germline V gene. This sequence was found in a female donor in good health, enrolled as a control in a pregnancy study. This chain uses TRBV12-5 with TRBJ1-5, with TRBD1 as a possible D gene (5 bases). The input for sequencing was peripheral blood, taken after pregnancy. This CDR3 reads CASGLVGGENQPQHF. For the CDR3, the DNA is TGTGCTAGTGGTTTGGTTGGGGGGGAGAATCAGCCCCAGCATTTT.